This T cell receptor beta chain was observed in a study of T cell responses to AZD1222 COVID-19 vaccine. Profiled with immunoSEQ multiplex PCR; TCRdb holds only in-frame clones, not every one. The sample holds over 150,000 clones, around 90% seen once. This clone is a singleton in its sample. Its specificity is not known. V gave up 5 bases and J gave up 0 bases, with 10 bases separating them. The CDR3 totals 15 residues. Germline V gives CDR1 MNHEY, CDR2 SMNVEV (reference sequence). Study-level results: Two AZD1222 doses significantly raised spike-specific TCR breadth and depth over controls. Baseline seropositivity occurred in only a handful of AZD1222 recipients. Clonal diversity was possibly underestimated, and the donors were mostly white British, with more females. At 160-218 and 743-854, vaccine-associated CD4 TCRs were dominant, and they spanned spike.

This sequence was found in an adult in good health. The V and J genes are TRBV27 and TRBJ1-4; perhaps TRBD1 as D (6 bases). Sample: peripheral blood, taken on day 0 of AZD1222 vaccination. The CDR3 DNA sequence: TGTGCCAGCAGTAAAGGGGGTACAACTAATGAAAAACTGTTTTTT. Translation gives CASSKGGTTNEKLFF.